A single sample is the source of the 5 T cell receptor beta chains below, sequenced in a study of blood T cell repertoires in COVID-19. Profiling relied on immunoSEQ multiplex PCR, and the TCRdb table lists in-frame clones only, not all of them. The sample carries 250,000 to 300,000 clones, 85% recorded once. Specimen: peripheral blood. The receptors here all came from a man between 50 and 59 years old with active or convalescent COVID-19.

The CDR3 nucleotides are TGCGCCAGCAGCTTGGGGACAGCCGAGGGGACTGAAGCTTTCTTT. Translated, it gives CASSLGTAEGTEAFF. The chain combines TRBV5-1 with TRBJ1-1, with D maybe TRBD1 (6 bases). This CDR3 is built from 15 residues. Between the trimmed V and J ends, which lost 0 bases and 5 bases, there was a span of 14 bases. The germline CDR1 and CDR2 sequences are SGHRS and YFSETQ.

The rearrangement uses TRBV2 and TRBJ2-4, with D tentatively TRBD2 (6 bases). Between the trimmed V and J ends, which lost 6 bases and 7 bases, there was a span of 28 bases. Germline CDR1 reads SNHLY; CDR2 reads FYNNEI. The CDR3 spans 18 residues. The CDR3 DNA sequence: TGTGCCAGCAGGAACTTAGCGGAGAAGCAGGGATACAGGAACATTCAGTACTTC. The encoded protein is CASRNLAEKQGYRNIQYF.

This chain links TRBV9 with TRBJ2-2, with 9 nucleotides matching TRBD1. J was trimmed by 4 bases and V by 3 bases; bases with no gene match: 7. The CDR3 runs to 16 residues. Germline lookup yields CDR1 SGDLS and CDR2 YYNGEE. The CDR3 DNA follows: TGTGCCAGCAGCGCCGGGACAGGGCGCCTCACCGGGGAGCTGTTTTTT. This encodes CASSAGTGRLTGELFF.

The rearrangement links TRBV3-1 (or the pseudogene TRBV3-2) to TRBJ2-5; TRBD2 matches 8 bases. This CDR3 comprises 21 residues. Trimming took 0 bases from V and 5 from J; bases not matched to a gene: 23. Germline V gene sequence: CDR1 LGHDT, CDR2 YNNKEL (reference sequence). The CDR3 bases are TGTGCCAGCAGCCAAGATGTCACTAGCGGTGCTTCTAGGGCCGCCGGGGAGACCCAGTACTTC. Protein sequence: CASSQDVTSGASRAAGETQYF.

CDR3 sequence reads: CASSQVAAEETQYF. Written as DNA, the CDR3 is TGTGCCAGCAGCCAAGTAGCAGCGGAAGAGACCCAGTACTTC. The chain is built from TRBV3-1 (or the pseudogene TRBV3-2) and TRBJ2-5; a possible D gene is TRBD2 (5 bases). Between the trimmed V and J ends, which lost 1 base and 3 bases, there was a span of 9 bases. Germline assignment: CDR1 LGHDT and CDR2 YNNKEL (reference sequence). The CDR3 has 14 amino acids.